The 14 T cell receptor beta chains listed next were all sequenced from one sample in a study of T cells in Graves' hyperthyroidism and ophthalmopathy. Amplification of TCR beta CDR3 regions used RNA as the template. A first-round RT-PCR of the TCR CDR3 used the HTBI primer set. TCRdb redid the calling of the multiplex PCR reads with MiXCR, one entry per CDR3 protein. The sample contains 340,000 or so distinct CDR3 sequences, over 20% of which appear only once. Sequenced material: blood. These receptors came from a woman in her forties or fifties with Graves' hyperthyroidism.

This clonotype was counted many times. In DNA form, the CDR3 reads TGTGCCAGCAGTGAACGGGGGGAGTCACCCCTCCACTTT. Protein: CASSERGESPLHF. This sequence joins TRBV6-1 and TRBJ1-6, with a possible D match to TRBD1 (5 bases). Germline-derived CDR1 and CDR2 are MNHNS and SASEGT. CDR3 length: 13 residues. Trimming took off 2 bases at V and 10 bases at J, with 9 bases between the two ends.

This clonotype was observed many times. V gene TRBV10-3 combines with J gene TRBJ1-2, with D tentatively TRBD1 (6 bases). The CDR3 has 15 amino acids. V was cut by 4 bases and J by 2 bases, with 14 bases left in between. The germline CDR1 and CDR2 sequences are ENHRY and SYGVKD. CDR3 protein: CAISGSGQKNYGYTF. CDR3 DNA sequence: TGTGCCATCAGTGGATCAGGACAGAAGAACTATGGCTACACCTTC.

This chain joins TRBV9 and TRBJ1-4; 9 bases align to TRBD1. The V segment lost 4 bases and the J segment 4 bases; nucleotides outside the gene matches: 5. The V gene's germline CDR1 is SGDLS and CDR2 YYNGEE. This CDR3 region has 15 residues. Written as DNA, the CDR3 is TGTGCCAGCAGCAGAAGGACAGGGGTTAATGAAAAACTGTTTTTT. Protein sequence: CASSRRTGVNEKLFF.

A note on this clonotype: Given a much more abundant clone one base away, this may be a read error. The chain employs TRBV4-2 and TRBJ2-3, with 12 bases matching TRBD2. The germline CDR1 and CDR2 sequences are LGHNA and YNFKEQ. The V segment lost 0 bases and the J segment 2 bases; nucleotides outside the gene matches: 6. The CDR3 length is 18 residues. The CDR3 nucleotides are TGTGCCAGCAGCCAAGATCTGCTAGCGGGGGGGAACACAGATACGCAGTATTTT. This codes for CASSQDLLAGGNTDTQYF.

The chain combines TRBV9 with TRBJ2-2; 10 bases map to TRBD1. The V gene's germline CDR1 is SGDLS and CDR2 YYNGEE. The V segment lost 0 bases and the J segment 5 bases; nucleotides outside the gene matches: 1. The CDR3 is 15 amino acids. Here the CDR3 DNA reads TGTGCCAGCAGCGTAGTGGGACAGGGGACCGGGGAGCTGTTTTTT. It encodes CASSVVGQGTGELFF.

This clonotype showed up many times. The CDR3 here is CASSRPGMNQPQHF. CDR3 sequence (DNA): TGTGCCAGCAGTCGTCCGGGGATGAATCAGCCCCAGCATTTT. The J gene is TRBJ1-5, the V gene TRBV7-9; D gene unclear. The germline CDR1 and CDR2 sequences are SEHNR and FQNEAQ (reference sequence). There are 14 residues in the CDR3. V dropped 6 bases and J dropped 4 bases, with 13 bases sitting between them.

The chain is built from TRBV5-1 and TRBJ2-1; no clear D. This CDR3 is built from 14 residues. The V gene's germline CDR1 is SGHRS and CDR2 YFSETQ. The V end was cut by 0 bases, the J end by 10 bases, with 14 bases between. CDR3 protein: CASSLALLKGEQFF. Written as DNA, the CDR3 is TGCGCCAGCAGCTTGGCCCTTCTAAAAGGGGAGCAGTTCTTC.

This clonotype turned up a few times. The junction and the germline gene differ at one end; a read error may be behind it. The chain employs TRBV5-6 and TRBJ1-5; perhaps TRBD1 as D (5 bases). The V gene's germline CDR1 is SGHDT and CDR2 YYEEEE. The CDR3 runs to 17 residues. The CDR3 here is CASGLGLLGAGNQPQHF. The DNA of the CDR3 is TGTGCCAGCGGCTTGGGGTTACTTGGGGCTGGCAATCAGCCCCAGCATTTT.

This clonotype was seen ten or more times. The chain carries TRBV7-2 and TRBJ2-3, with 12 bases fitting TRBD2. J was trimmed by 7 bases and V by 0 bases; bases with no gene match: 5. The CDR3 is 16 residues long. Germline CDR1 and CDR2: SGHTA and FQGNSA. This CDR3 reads CASSLALAGGPHTQYF. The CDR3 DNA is TGTGCCAGCAGCTTAGCGCTAGCGGGAGGGCCTCATACGCAGTATTTT.

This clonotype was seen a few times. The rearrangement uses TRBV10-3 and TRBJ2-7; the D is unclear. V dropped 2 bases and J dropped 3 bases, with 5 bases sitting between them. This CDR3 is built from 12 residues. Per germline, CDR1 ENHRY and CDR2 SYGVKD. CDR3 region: CAISEVDYEQYF. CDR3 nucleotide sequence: TGTGCCATCAGTGAGGTGGACTACGAGCAGTACTTC.

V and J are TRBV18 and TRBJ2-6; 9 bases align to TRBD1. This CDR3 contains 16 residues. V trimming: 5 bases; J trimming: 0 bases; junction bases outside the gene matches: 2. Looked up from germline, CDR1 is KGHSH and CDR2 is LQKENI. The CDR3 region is CASSGQGISGANVLTF. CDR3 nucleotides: TGTGCCAGCTCAGGACAGGGGATCTCTGGGGCCAACGTCCTGACTTTC.

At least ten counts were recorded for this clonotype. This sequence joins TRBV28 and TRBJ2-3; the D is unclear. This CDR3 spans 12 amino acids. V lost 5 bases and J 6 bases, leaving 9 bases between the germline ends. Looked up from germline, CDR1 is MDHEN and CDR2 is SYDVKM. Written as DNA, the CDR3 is TGTGCCAGCAGTCCGTACGGGGATACGCAGTATTTT. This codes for CASSPYGDTQYF.

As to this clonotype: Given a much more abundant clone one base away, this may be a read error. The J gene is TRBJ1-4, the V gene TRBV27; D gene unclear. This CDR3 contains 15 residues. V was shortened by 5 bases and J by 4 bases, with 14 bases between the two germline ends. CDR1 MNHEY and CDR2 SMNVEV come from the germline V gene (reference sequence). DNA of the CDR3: TGTGCCAGCAGTAAAATAGGTCTAAGTAATGAAAAACTGTTTTTT. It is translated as CASSKIGLSNEKLFF.

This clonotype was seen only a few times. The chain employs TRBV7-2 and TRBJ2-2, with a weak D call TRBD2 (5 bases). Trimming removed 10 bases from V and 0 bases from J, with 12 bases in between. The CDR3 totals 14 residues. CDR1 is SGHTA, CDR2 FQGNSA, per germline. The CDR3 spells CANRPGTNTGELFF. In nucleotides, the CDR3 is TGTGCCAACCGGCCGGGGACGAACACCGGGGAGCTGTTTTTT.